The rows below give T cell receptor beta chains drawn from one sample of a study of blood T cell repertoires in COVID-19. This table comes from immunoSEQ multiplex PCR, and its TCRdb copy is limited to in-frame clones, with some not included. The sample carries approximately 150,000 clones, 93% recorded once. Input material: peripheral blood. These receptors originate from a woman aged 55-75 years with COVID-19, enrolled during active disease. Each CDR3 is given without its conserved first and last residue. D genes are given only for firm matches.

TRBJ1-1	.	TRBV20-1	SASPPKMNTEAF
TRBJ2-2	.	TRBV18	ASSPPEAGPRNTGELF
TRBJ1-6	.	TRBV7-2	ASSLAGRGSPLH
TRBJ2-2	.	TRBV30	AWSVGATGELF
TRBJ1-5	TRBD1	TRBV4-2	ASSQGTGSSQPQH
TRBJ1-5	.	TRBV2	ASSSGNNQPQH
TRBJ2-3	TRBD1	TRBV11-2	ASSVGDRAYTDTQY
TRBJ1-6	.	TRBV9	ASSTGDGAESPLH
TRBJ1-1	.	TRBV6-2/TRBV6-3	ASSYSTGTHTEAF
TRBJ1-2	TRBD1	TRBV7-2	ASSLDGTGGYGYT
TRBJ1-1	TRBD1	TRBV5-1	ASKGQGAPEAF
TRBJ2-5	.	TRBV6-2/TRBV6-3	ASSFGETQY
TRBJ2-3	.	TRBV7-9	ASSLVAGYTDTQY
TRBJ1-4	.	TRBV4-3	ASSQVLGGNNEKLF
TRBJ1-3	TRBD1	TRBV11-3	ASSVTGASGNTIY
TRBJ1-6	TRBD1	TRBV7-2	ASSFVGQVDSPLH
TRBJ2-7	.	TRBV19	ASSRQGPYEQY
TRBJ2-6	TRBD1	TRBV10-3	ASLPGQGAGANVLT
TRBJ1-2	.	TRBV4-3	ASSRRHGGGGIRGGYT
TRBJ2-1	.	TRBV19	ASMTSRGSYNEQF
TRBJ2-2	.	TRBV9	ASSEGGLLYTGELF
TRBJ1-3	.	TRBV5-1	ASSLTVSGNTIY
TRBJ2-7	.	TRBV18	ASSPDRYYEQY
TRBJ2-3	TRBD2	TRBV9	ASSRTSAAPDTQY
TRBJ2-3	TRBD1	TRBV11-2	ASSSQGASDTQY
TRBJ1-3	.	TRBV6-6	ASRPGSNTIY
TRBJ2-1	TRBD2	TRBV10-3	ATRPAGDRGNEQF
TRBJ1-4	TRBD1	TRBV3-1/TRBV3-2	ASSQPRGTGNEKLF
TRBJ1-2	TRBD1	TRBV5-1	ASSLGTGTSYGYT
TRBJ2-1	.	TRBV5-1	ASSMAKHNEQF
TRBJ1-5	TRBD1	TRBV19	ASSVGTGQTQPQH
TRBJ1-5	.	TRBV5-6	ASSSALNRGHGANQPQH
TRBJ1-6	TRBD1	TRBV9	ASNYRGRNSPLH
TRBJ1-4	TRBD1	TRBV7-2	ASSLGGTAEKLF
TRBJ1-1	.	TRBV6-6	ASSSPQGNTEAF
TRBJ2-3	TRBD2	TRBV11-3	ASSSGDYGVPDTQY
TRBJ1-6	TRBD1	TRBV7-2	ASSFSGQGHNSPLH
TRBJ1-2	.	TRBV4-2	ASSQAGGHVSNGYT
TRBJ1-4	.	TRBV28	ASRKGQIEKLF
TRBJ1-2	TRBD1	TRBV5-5	ASSRGTGGLYDYT
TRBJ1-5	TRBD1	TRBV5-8	ASRYGTVWGPQH
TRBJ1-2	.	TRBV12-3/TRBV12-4	ASSATYYGYT
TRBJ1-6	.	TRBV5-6	ASSLGQSSLPLH
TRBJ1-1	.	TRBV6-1	ASSEYINTEAF
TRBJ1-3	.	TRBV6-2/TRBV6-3	ASSSTGDSGNTIY
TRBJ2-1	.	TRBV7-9	ASSLRQGTYNEQF
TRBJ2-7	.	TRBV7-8	ASSSGGNLYEQY
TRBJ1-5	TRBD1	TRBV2	ASSWTGISNQPQH
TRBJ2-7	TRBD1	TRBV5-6	ASSLYRGSYEQY
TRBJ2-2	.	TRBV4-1	ASSQDIRRGNTGELF
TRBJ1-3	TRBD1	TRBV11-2	ASSPRTGSGNTIY